This record concerns one T cell receptor beta chain sequence. The antigen is undetermined. The data were obtained in a study of T cell responses to AZD1222 COVID-19 vaccine. Points from the study as a whole: Clonal diversity was possibly underestimated, and white British individuals and females predominated among donors. The number of AZD1222 recipients seropositive at baseline was only five to seven.

The assay was immunoSEQ multiplex PCR, and TCRdb's table has in-frame clones only and misses some. The table lists approximately 200,000 clones, approximately 90% of them singletons, with approximately 3.7% in the top ten. V lost 0 bases and J lost 7, with 4 bases in between. Looked up from germline, CDR1 is SGHAT and CDR2 is FQDESV (reference sequence). There are 12 residues in the CDR3. It was second doses at about 4 or about 12 weeks that were pooled. The sequenced sample was peripheral blood, obtained 28 days after the second AZD1222 dose. V usage is TRBV11-1 and J usage is TRBJ2-1; D gene unclear. The clonotype was recovered from an adult who received the AZD1222 COVID-19 vaccine. CDR3 coding DNA: TGTGCCAGCAGCTTAGCCCTTAATGAGCAGTTCTTC. Protein: CASSLALNEQFF.